This entry describes one T cell receptor (beta chain). From germline, CDR1 is ENHRY and CDR2 SYGVKD. The CDR3 extends over 13 amino acids. V lost 8 bases and J 1 base, leaving 11 bases between the germline ends. Primers used in a second PCR of about 7 to 11 cycles were a sample-barcoded 5' primer and a J-beta primer mix. MiXCR, run by TCRdb on the 5' RACE reads, gives a single entry per CDR3 protein. The repertoire holds about 1.6 million distinct CDR3 sequences, almost 35% seen once, with about 11% in the top ten. The sample originates from a study of blood T cells in healthy people across ages. The chain combines TRBV10-3 with TRBJ2-5; D gene uncertain. Sequencing was performed on blood. This receptor was identified in a woman in her 30s in good health. In DNA, the CDR3 is TGTGCCATCTACCTTCCTGCCCAAGAGACCCAGTACTTC. Translated: CAIYLPAQETQYF.